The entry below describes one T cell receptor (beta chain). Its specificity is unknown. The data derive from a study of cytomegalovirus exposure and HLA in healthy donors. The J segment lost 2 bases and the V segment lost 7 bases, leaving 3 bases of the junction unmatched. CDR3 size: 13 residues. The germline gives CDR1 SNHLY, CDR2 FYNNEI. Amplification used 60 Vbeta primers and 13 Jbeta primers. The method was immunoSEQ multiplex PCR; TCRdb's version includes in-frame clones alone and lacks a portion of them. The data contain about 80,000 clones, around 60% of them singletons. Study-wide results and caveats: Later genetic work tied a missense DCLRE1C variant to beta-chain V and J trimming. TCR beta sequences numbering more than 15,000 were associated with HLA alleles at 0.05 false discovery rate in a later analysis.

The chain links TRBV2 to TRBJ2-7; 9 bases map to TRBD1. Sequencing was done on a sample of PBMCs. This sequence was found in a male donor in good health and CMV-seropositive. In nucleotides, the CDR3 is TGTGCCAGCAATACAGGGGGCGCCTACGAGCAGTACTTC. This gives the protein CASNTGGAYEQYF. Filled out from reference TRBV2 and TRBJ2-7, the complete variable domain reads EPEVTQTPSHQVTQMGQEVILRCVPISNHLYFYWYRQILGQKVEFLVSFYNNEISEKSEIFDDQFSVERPDGSNFTLKIRSTKLEDSAMYFCASNTGGAYEQYFGPGTRLTVT.